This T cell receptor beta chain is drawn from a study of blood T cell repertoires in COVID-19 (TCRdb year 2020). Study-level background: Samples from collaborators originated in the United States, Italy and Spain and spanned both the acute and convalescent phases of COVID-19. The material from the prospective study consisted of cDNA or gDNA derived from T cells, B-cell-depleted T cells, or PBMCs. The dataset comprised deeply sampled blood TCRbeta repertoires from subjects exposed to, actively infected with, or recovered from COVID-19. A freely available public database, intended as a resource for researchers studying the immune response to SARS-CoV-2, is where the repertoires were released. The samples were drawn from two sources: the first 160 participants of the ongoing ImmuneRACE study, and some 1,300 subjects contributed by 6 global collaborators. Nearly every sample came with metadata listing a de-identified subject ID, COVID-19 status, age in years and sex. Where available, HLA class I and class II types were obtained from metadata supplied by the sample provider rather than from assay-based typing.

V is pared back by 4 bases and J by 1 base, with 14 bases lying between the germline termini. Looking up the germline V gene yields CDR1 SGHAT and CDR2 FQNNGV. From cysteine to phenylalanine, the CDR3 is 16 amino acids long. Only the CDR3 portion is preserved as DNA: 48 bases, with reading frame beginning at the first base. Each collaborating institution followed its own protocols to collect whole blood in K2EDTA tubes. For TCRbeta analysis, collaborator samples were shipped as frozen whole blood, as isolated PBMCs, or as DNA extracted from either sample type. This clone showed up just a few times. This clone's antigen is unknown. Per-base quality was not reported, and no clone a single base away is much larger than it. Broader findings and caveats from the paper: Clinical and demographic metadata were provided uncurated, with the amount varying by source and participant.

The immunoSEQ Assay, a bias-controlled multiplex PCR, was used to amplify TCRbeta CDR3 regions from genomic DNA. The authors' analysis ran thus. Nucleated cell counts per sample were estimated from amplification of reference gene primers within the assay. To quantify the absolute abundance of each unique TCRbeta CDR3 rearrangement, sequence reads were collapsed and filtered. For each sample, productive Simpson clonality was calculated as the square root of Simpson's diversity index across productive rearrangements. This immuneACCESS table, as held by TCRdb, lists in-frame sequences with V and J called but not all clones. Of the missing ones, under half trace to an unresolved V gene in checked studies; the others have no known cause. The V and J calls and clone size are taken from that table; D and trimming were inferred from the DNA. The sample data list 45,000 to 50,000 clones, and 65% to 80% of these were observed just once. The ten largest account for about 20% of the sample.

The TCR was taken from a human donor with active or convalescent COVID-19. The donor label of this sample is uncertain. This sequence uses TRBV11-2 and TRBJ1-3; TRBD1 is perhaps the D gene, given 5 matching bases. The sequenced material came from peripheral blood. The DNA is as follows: TGTGCCAGCAGCTCCCCCACTCGGGGGTCTGGAAACACCATATATTTT. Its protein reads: CASSSPTRGSGNTIYF. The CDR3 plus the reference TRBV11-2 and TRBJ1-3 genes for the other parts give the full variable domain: EAGVAQSPRYKIIEKRQSVAFWCNPISGHATLYWYQQILGQGPKLLIQFQNNGVVDDSQLPKDRFSAERLKGVDSTLKIQPAKLEDSAVYLCASSSPTRGSGNTIYFGEGSWLTVV.